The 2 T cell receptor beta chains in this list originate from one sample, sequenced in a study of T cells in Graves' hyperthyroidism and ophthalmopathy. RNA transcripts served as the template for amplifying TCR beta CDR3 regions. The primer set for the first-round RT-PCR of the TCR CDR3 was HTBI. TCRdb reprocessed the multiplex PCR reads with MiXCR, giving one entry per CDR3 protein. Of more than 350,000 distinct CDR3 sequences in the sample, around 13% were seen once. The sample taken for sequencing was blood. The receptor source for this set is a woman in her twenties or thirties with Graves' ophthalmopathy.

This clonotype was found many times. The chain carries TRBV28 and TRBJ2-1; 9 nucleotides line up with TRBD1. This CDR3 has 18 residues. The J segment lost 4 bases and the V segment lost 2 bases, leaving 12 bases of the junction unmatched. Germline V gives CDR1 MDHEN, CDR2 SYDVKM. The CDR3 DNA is TGTGCCAGCAGTTTAGCTTCCTCTGGGACAGGGATGTACAATGAGCAGTTCTTC. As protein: CASSLASSGTGMYNEQFF.

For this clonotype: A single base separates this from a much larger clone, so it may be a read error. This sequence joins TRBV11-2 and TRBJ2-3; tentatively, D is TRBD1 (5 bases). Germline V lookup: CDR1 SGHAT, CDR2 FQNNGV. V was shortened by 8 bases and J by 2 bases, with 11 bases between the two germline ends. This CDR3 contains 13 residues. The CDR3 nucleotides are TGTGCCAGCCGGGCAGGGAACACAGATACGCAGTATTTT. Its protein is CASRAGNTDTQYF.